This T cell receptor (beta chain) comes out of a study of T cells in Graves' hyperthyroidism and ophthalmopathy. Authors of the study amplified TCR beta CDR3 regions from RNA transcripts. When the TCR CDR3 underwent first-round RT-PCR, the HTBI primer set was used. TCRdb independently ran MiXCR on the multiplex PCR reads; one entry per CDR3 protein. The sample lists 540,000 or so distinct CDR3 sequences; approximately 14% were seen once. The CDR3 is made up of 16 amino acids. V dropped 0 bases and J dropped 4; count of bases not matched to a gene: 2. Germline V gene data show CDR1 as SGHNT and CDR2 as YENEEA. Each diagnosis drew on symptoms, thyroxine, TRAb, thyroid ultrasound and orbital computed tomography findings.

V gene TRBV11-3 combines with J gene TRBJ2-3, with TRBD1 matching 12 bases. Input material: blood. This TCR was sampled from a woman under 40 with Graves' hyperthyroidism. The DNA of the CDR3 is TGTGCCAGCAGCTTAGAGGGGACAGGGGGCGCAGATACGCAGTATTTT. Protein product: CASSLEGTGGADTQYF. Based on the CDR3 plus reference TRBV11-3 and TRBJ2-3, the full variable domain is EAGVVQSPRYKIIEKKQPVAFWCNPISGHNTLYWYLQNLGQGPELLIRYENEEAVDDSQLPKDRFSAERLKGVDSTLKIQPAELGDSAVYLCASSLEGTGGADTQYFGPGTRLTVL.